The table lists the clone carrying this T cell receptor (beta chain) with many counts. Its antigen is as yet unknown. TCRbeta library preparation incorporated unique molecular identifiers. TCRdb redid the calling of the PCR reads with MiXCR, one entry per CDR3 protein. The data show more than 500,000 distinct CDR3 sequences, with about an eighth seen just once and around 15% held by the top ten. The sample comes from a study of T-cell reconstitution after alpha-beta-depleted transplantation in children. General study results and limits: Some patients' high day-60 TCRbeta diversity was attributed to recipient cells surviving conditioning. Several hundred expanded graft clones reportedly supplied alpha-beta T cells about two months after transplant. T-cell counts and diversity at one year post-transplant came mainly from newly produced T cells.

Germline values: CDR1 SGHRS, CDR2 YFSETQ. The CDR3 length is 14 residues. Trimming at V came to 4 bases and at J to 3 bases, leaving 5 bases not matched to a gene. This sequence was found in a female patient aged 2-9 years who had a stem cell transplant for aplastic anemia, so the T cells may come from the graft donor. The sequences come from PBMCs, mostly from graft donor cells, collected 180 days after TCRalphabeta/CD19-depleted stem cell transplant. The chain has TRBV5-1 and TRBJ2-5; 8 nucleotides agree with TRBD1. The CDR3, as DNA: TGCGCCAGCAGCCGCGGGACAGGAGAAGAGACCCAGTACTTC. Protein product: CASSRGTGEETQYF.